The source of this T cell receptor beta chain is a study of blood T cell repertoires in COVID-19. Overall study context: The cDNA or gDNA used as material had been derived from T cells, B-cell-depleted T cells, or PBMCs.

In the study's own analysis: How many nucleated cells were present was estimated from reference gene primer amplification. Profiled with immunoSEQ multiplex PCR; TCRdb holds only in-frame clones, not every one. The V and J calls and clone size are taken from that table; D and trimming were inferred from the DNA. In the table there are under 250,000 clones, 80% to 90% of which are singletons. CDR3 length: 15 amino acids. Germline lookup yields CDR1 LGHDT and CDR2 YNNKEL (reference sequence). Deletions cut 3 bases from V and 0 bases from J, with 9 bases between. The chain couples TRBV3-1 (or the pseudogene TRBV3-2) to TRBJ2-1; D is perhaps TRBD2 (5 bases). The sequence was obtained from a man aged 50 to 59 with acute or convalescent COVID-19. Sequences were obtained from peripheral blood. The CDR3 sequence is CASSQYGDSYNEQFF. CDR3 nucleotide sequence: TGTGCCAGCAGCCAGTACGGGGACTCCTACAATGAGCAGTTCTTC.